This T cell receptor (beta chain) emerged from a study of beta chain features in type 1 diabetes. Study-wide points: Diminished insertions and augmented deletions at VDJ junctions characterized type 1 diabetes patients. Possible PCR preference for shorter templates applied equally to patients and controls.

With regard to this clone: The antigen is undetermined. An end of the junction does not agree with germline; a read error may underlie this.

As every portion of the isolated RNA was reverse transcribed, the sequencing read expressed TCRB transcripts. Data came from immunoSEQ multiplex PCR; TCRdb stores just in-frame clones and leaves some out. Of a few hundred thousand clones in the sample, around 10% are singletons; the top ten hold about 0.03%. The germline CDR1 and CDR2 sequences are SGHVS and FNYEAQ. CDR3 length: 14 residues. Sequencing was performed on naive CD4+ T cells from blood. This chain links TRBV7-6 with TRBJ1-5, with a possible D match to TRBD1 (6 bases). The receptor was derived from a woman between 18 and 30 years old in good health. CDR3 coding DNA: TGTGCCAGCAGCTTATCCTCCATCGACAGGCCATTCGATTTT. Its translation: CASSLSSIDRPFDF.